The 31 T cell receptor beta chains below come from one sample, sequenced in a study of immune characterization of retroperitoneal liposarcoma. Each CDR3 protein is one row after TCRdb ran MiXCR on the PCR reads. The table shows about 10,000 distinct CDR3 sequences, with less than 30% occurring only once. Sequences were obtained from tumor tissue. These receptors all come from a male donor with retroperitoneal liposarcoma.

Notes on this clonotype: A read error may account for a junction end that differs from germline. The genes are TRBV12-5 and TRBJ2-5; D perhaps matches TRBD1 (5 bases). Germline-derived CDR1 and CDR2 are LGHNT and FRNRAP. The CDR3 length is 12 residues. The CDR3 DNA is TGTGCTAGTGCCCCAGAGTACAGAGTAGGGGACTTC. This encodes CASAPEYRVGDF.

By share, this clonotype counts as medium-sized. The gene calls are TRBV12-3 or TRBV12-4 and TRBJ2-1, with 8 bases identical to TRBD2. The J call could be wrong; TRBJ2-7 is a better fit for the DNA end. This CDR3 is 14 amino acids long. The CDR3 is CASSLLSGRNEQYF. CDR3 in DNA: TGTGCCAGCAGTTTGTTGAGCGGGAGAAATGAGCAGTACTTC.

This clonotype has a handful of counts. The rearrangement links TRBV12-3 or TRBV12-4 to TRBJ2-1, with 9 positions matching TRBD2. This CDR3 has 15 amino acids. V lost 5 bases to trimming and J lost 8 bases; unmatched junction nucleotides: 10. The chain's CDR3 is CASSLTGGGAYEQFF. The CDR3 DNA reads TGTGCCAGCAGTCTGACGGGCGGGGGGGCCTATGAGCAGTTCTTC.

The rearrangement links TRBV6-1 to TRBJ1-1; 7 bases are a match to TRBD1. Germline V gene lookup returns CDR1 MNHNS and CDR2 SASEGT. V trimming: 5 bases; J trimming: 1 base; junction bases outside the gene matches: 4. The CDR3 spans 14 residues. The CDR3 bases are TGTGCCAGCAGTAGACAGGGCGCGAACACTGAAGCTTTCTTT. It translates to CASSRQGANTEAFF.

This clonotype was observed at least ten times. Written as DNA, the CDR3 is TGTGCCAGCAGCTTAGTTGTCGGGGACACAGATACGCAGTATTTT. Translated: CASSLVVGDTDTQYF. This chain connects TRBV11-3 to TRBJ2-3; possible D gene TRBD2, 5 bases. Germline-derived CDR1 and CDR2 are SGHNT and YENEEA. Trimming cost V 1 base and J 2 bases, with 10 bases left between them. This CDR3 comprises 15 residues.

This clonotype was seen at least ten times. J is TRBJ2-1 and V is TRBV6-1; D gene unclear. V lost 7 bases and J lost 13, with 17 bases in between. The CDR3 is 12 amino acids. Germline V CDR1 and CDR2: MNHNS, SASEGT. CDR3 in DNA: TGTGCCAGCAAGAACGGAATCTTTTCTCAGTTCTTC. This gives the protein CASKNGIFSQFF.

This rearrangement joins TRBV27 to TRBJ2-1, with D hard to call. This CDR3 comprises 13 residues. Deletions cut 4 bases from V and 10 bases from J, with 14 bases between. Germline values: CDR1 MNHEY, CDR2 SMNVEV (reference sequence). The CDR3 loop is CASSSGPTYEQFF. Here the CDR3 DNA reads TGTGCCAGCAGTTCAGGTCCTACCTACGAGCAGTTCTTC.

This clonotype was picked up a small number of times. V gene TRBV6-4 combines with J gene TRBJ2-3; D not resolved. The CDR3 sequence is 14 residues long. Germline lookup yields CDR1 MRHNA and CDR2 SNTAGT. Trimming pared 6 bases from V and 1 base from J, leaving 11 bases between. The CDR3 protein is CASSPGQGTDTQYF. CDR3 DNA: TGTGCCAGCAGCCCGGGCCAGGGCACAGATACGCAGTATTTT.

The chain recombines TRBV6-1 with TRBJ2-1; 8 bases are a match to TRBD1. The CDR3 runs to 15 residues. V trimming: 8 bases; J trimming: 7 bases; junction bases outside the gene matches: 13. Germline CDR1 and CDR2: MNHNS and SASEGT. The CDR3 region has the DNA TGTGCCAGCCATCGGACAGGGAGAGATAGTAATGAGCAGTTCTTC. It is translated as CASHRTGRDSNEQFF.

This clonotype was picked up many times. The chain carries TRBV7-3 and TRBJ2-2, with D uncertain. The CDR3 is 17 amino acids. Trimming cost V 5 bases and J 0 bases, with 16 bases left between them. Germline lookup yields CDR1 SGHTA and CDR2 FQGTGA. In DNA, the CDR3 is TGTGCCAGCAGCCTCCTTAACGGACGGGCGAACACCGGGGAGCTGTTTTTT. It encodes CASSLLNGRANTGELFF.

This clonotype came up a few times. The V and J genes are TRBV7-2 and TRBJ1-2, with 7 bases fitting TRBD1. CDR1 and CDR2 from the germline V gene are SGHTA and FQGNSA. The CDR3 has 14 residues. Germline trimming cut 6 bases from V and 4 bases from J; bases unmatched to any gene: 8. In DNA form, the CDR3 reads TGTGCCAGCAGTCCGAACCGGGACAGCTATGGCTACACCTTC. Protein: CASSPNRDSYGYTF.

This clonotype has ten or more counts. The chain joins TRBV12-5 to TRBJ2-1; a possible D gene is TRBD2 (5 bases). The closer fit of TRBJ2-7 to the DNA end suggests the J call may be wrong. This CDR3 has 12 amino acids. Germline loops: CDR1 LGHNT, CDR2 FRNRAP. CDR3 sequence reads: CASGKDFFQQYF. In DNA, the CDR3 is TGTGCTAGTGGAAAGGACTTTTTTCAGCAGTACTTC.

This clonotype was seen a handful of times. V gene TRBV6-1 combines with J gene TRBJ1-6; no clear D gene. This CDR3 comprises 16 residues. V was shortened by 7 bases and J by 0 bases, with 13 bases between the two germline ends. Germline V gene sequence: CDR1 MNHNS, CDR2 SASEGT. CDR3 DNA sequence: TGTGCCAGCACCATAGGAGGGAGCTCCTATAATTCACCCCTCCACTTT. It yields the protein CASTIGGSSYNSPLHF.

In its sample, this clonotype was seen many times. The chain carries TRBV6-1 and TRBJ1-2; 7 positions agree with TRBD1. CDR1 is MNHNS, CDR2 SASEGT, per germline. The CDR3 is made up of 15 amino acids. V lost 7 bases to trimming and J lost 4 bases; unmatched junction nucleotides: 12. Written as DNA, the CDR3 is TGTGCCAGCACCTTGACCGCAGGGGGGGCCTATGGCTACACCTTC. As protein: CASTLTAGGAYGYTF.

This clonotype was seen at least ten times. The rearrangement links TRBV12-3 or TRBV12-4 to TRBJ2-3; TRBD2 matches 11 bases. With the DNA end fitting TRBJ2-7 better, the J assignment may be wrong. There are 18 residues in the CDR3. The CDR3 nucleotides read TGTGCCAGCAGTGAGACACAAAAACTAGCGGGGGTCCCCTACGAGCAGTACTTC. Its translation: CASSETQKLAGVPYEQYF.

This clonotype has more than one count but fewer than ten. The chain joins TRBV12-3 or TRBV12-4 to TRBJ2-1; 8 nucleotides align to TRBD2. V was pared by 2 bases and J by 13 bases, with 13 bases of the junction left unmatched. CDR3 length: 15 residues. CDR3 nucleotide sequence: TGTGCCAGCAGTTTATCCGGGGGGGCCAAAAACATTCAGTTCTTC. Its protein product is CASSLSGGAKNIQFF.

This clonotype ranks as medium-sized. The V gene is TRBV6-1, the J gene TRBJ2-1, with 7 positions matching TRBD1. J lost 10 bases, V lost 2 bases, and 11 bases had no gene match. Germline CDR1 reads MNHNS; CDR2 reads SASEGT. The CDR3 is made up of 15 amino acids. CDR3 region: CASSERVGGLYEQFF. The CDR3 bases are TGTGCCAGCAGTGAAAGAGTAGGGGGCCTCTACGAGCAGTTCTTC.

The J gene is TRBJ2-3, the V gene TRBV6-1, with D perhaps given as TRBD1 or TRBD2 (5 bases each). The CDR3 sequence is 13 residues long. Trimming pared 5 bases from V and 3 bases from J, leaving 9 bases between. Germline values: CDR1 MNHNS, CDR2 SASEGT. This chain's CDR3 is CASSTRETDTQYF. The DNA of the CDR3 is TGTGCCAGCAGTACCAGGGAGACAGATACGCAGTATTTT.

This clonotype was found a few times. CDR3 amino acids: CATSRARLAGGGEQYF. The CDR3 bases are TGTGCCACCAGCAGAGCTCGACTAGCGGGAGGAGGGGAGCAGTACTTC. V gene TRBV15 combines with J gene TRBJ2-4, with 13 positions matching TRBD2. Trimming at V came to 1 base and at J to 13 bases, leaving 10 bases not matched to a gene. This CDR3 has 16 amino acids. Germline V gives CDR1 LNHNV, CDR2 YYDKDF (reference sequence).

This clonotype was seen only a few times. The chain is built from TRBV25-1 and TRBJ1-6; weak D call: TRBD1 (5 bases). V lost 1 base and J 9 bases, leaving 13 bases between the germline ends. Germline V lookup: CDR1 MGHDK, CDR2 SYGVNS. This CDR3 comprises 15 residues. CDR3 DNA: TGTGCCAGCAGTGAATCGATGGGGCAAGGTTCACCCCTCCACTTT. Protein: CASSESMGQGSPLHF.

The chain has TRBV27 and TRBJ2-5; perhaps TRBD1 as D (6 bases). The J call may be mistaken, given a closer DNA end match to TRBJ2-7. Germline V gives CDR1 MNHEY, CDR2 SMNVEV (reference sequence). The CDR3 sequence is 15 residues long. CDR3 loop: CASSLATGPPYEQYF. The CDR3 DNA reads TGTGCCAGCAGTTTGGCAACAGGGCCCCCTTACGAGCAGTACTTC.

This clonotype has a handful of counts. The chain recombines TRBV27 with TRBJ2-5; a possible D gene is TRBD1 (6 bases). The CDR3 has 16 amino acids. With 3 bases removed from V and 5 bases from J, the gap between germline ends came to 19 bases. Germline CDR1 and CDR2: MNHEY and SMNVEV (reference sequence). The CDR3 loop reads CASSFGPQGKVETQYF. The CDR3 DNA sequence: TGTGCCAGCAGTTTTGGTCCCCAGGGGAAAGTGGAGACCCAGTACTTC.

Relative to its sample, this clonotype is medium-sized (0.01 to 0.1%). The V and J genes are TRBV6-6 and TRBJ2-1; 11 bases fit TRBD2. The end of the DNA aligns better with TRBJ2-7, so the J call may be wrong. CDR3 length: 15 residues. Germline CDR1 is MNHNY and CDR2 is SVGAGI (reference sequence). The CDR3 region is CASSYLGLADYEQYF. DNA for the CDR3: TGTGCCAGCAGTTACTTGGGACTAGCGGATTACGAGCAGTACTTC.

This clonotype was picked up a small number of times. The rearrangement links TRBV6-1 to TRBJ2-1; a possible D gene is TRBD1 (6 bases). The CDR3 is 13 residues long. V lost 5 bases, J lost 12 bases, and 17 bases lay in between. Germline-derived CDR1 and CDR2 are MNHNS and SASEGT. CDR3 in DNA: TGTGCCAGCAGTTATTTACAGGGTCTAGGGCAGTTCTTC. Translating gives CASSYLQGLGQFF.

This clonotype was observed many times. The chain employs TRBV6-1 and TRBJ2-1; no definite D call. The CDR3 is made up of 11 amino acids. V was clipped by 5 bases and J by 13 bases, with 12 bases between them. Germline values: CDR1 MNHNS, CDR2 SASEGT. The CDR3 DNA reads TGTGCCAGCAGTTCGGTCGGAAATCAGTTCTTC. Its translation is CASSSVGNQFF.

This clonotype was observed a handful of times. The chain is built from TRBV28 and TRBJ2-1; D may be TRBD2 (6 bases). The J call may be wrong; the DNA end is better matched by TRBJ2-7. This CDR3 spans 15 amino acids. Germline V gene sequence: CDR1 MDHEN, CDR2 SYDVKM. The CDR3 nucleotides read TGTGCCAGCAGTTTGCGGGACTTGCTTTTGAATGAGCAGTACTTC. Amino acids: CASSLRDLLLNEQYF.

This clonotype was counted a few times. The CDR3 sequence: CASSADAAYNEQFF. The DNA of the CDR3 is TGTGCCAGCAGTGCGGACGCTGCCTACAATGAGCAGTTCTTC. The J gene is TRBJ2-1, the V gene TRBV6-1; D is unclear. Germline lookup yields CDR1 MNHNS and CDR2 SASEGT. Trimming left V 4 bases short and J 2 bases short, with 9 bases between. The CDR3 contains 14 residues.

The gene calls are TRBV27 and TRBJ2-1; tentatively, D is TRBD1 (6 bases). Gene TRBJ2-7 matches the end of the DNA better, so the J call may be wrong. Germline V gene data show CDR1 as MNHEY and CDR2 as SMNVEV (reference sequence). This CDR3 has 13 residues. The CDR3 DNA follows: TGTGCCAGCAGTTTAGAACAGGGCCTCGAGCAGTACTTC. It codes for CASSLEQGLEQYF.

This clonotype was found many times. The chain links TRBV6-1 to TRBJ2-6, with 7 nucleotides matching TRBD1. The germline V gene has CDR1 MNHNS and CDR2 SASEGT. The J segment lost 1 base and the V segment lost 8 bases, leaving 11 bases of the junction unmatched. The CDR3 is 17 amino acids. The CDR3 DNA reads TGTGCCAGCGGAGCCGACAGGGCGAAATCTGGGGCCAACGTCCTGACTTTC. Translating it yields CASGADRAKSGANVLTF.

By share, this clonotype counts as large (0.1 to 1%). The chain has TRBV7-2 and TRBJ2-3, with 15 bases that match TRBD2. The CDR3 spans 17 residues. Germline lookup yields CDR1 SGHTA and CDR2 FQGNSA. V shed 3 bases, J shed 9 bases, and the junction held 10 bases outside the gene matches. CDR3 in DNA: TGTGCCAGCAGCTTTGGGACTAGCGGGAGGCAGGGGGAAACGCAGTATTTT. The encoded protein is CASSFGTSGRQGETQYF.

This clonotype ranks as medium-sized (0.01 to 0.1%). V gene TRBV6-1 combines with J gene TRBJ2-1; D is unclear. The CDR3 is 12 amino acids. The germline CDR1 and CDR2 sequences are MNHNS and SASEGT. Trimming cost V 6 bases and J 5 bases, with 8 bases left between them. CDR3 in DNA: TGTGCCAGCAGGGATCGGGACAATGAGCAGTTCTTC. Residues: CASRDRDNEQFF.